A single sample gave rise to the 30 T cell receptor beta chains below, sequenced in a study of spatial heterogeneity in lung cancer. Stated time point: sample taken at primary tumor resection. Their cognate antigens are unknown. The study, taken as a whole, reports: Tracking of tumor mutation counts was seen in expanded intratumoral alpha and beta TCR counts.

TCRdb processed the 5' RACE reads anew with MiXCR; each CDR3 protein has one entry. The sample lists roughly 4,500 distinct CDR3 sequences, over 6% seen once, with about a fifth in the top ten. Source: lung tumor tissue, taken at surgery. These receptors all stem from a male donor with early-stage non-small cell lung cancer.

This clonotype was counted at least ten times. This sequence joins TRBV30 and TRBJ1-6, with 8 bases fitting TRBD1. Trimming cost V 3 bases and J 2 bases; bases outside gene matches: 6. This CDR3 is built from 16 residues. CDR1 is GTSNPN, CDR2 SVGIG, per germline (reference sequence). CDR3 loop: CAWRGGQAAYNSPLHF. The DNA of the CDR3 is TGTGCCTGGAGAGGGGGACAGGCGGCCTATAATTCACCCCTCCACTTT.

Judged by abundance, this clonotype is medium-sized (0.01 to 0.1%). The chain's CDR3 is CSVLLAGGSYNEQFF. Written as DNA, the CDR3 is TGCAGCGTTCTGCTAGCGGGAGGTTCCTACAATGAGCAGTTCTTC. The genes are TRBV29-1 and TRBJ2-1; TRBD2 agrees at 11 bases. V lost 5 bases, J lost 1 base, and 4 bases stayed unmatched. Germline V gives CDR1 SQVTM, CDR2 ANQGSEA. This CDR3 is 15 amino acids long.

This clonotype was recorded a few times. The rearrangement uses TRBV10-2 and TRBJ2-1; D is possibly TRBD2 (5 bases). The CDR3 contains 14 residues. The V end was cut by 6 bases, the J end by 8 bases, with 17 bases between. CDR1 is WSHSY, CDR2 SAAADI, per germline. The CDR3 nucleotides read TGCGCCAGCAGCACCGGACTGGTTTCTCATGAGCAGTTCTTC. Protein product: CASSTGLVSHEQFF.

This clonotype was found many times. The rearrangement links TRBV7-3 to TRBJ2-3; D ambiguous. From germline, CDR1 is SGHTA and CDR2 FQGTGA. The CDR3 is 13 residues long. With 0 bases removed from V and 4 bases from J, the gap between germline ends came to 5 bases. The CDR3 coding sequence is TGTGCCAGCAGCTTAACAGGGTCAGATACGCAGTATTTT. The encoded protein is CASSLTGSDTQYF.

This clonotype is judged medium-sized. The chain couples TRBV5-1 to TRBJ2-5; 7 bases are shared with TRBD2. J gave up 3 bases and V 4 bases, and 6 bases lay outside the gene matches. This CDR3 spans 14 amino acids. CDR1 and CDR2 (germline): SGHRS, YFSETQ. For the CDR3, the DNA is TGCGCCAGCAGCATCGGGGGGACTAAAGAGACCCAGTACTTC. Translation gives CASSIGGTKETQYF.

This clonotype was seen at least ten times. The gene calls are TRBV19 and TRBJ1-5; tentatively, D is TRBD1 (5 bases). CDR1 is LNHDA and CDR2 is SQIVND in the germline V gene (reference sequence). The CDR3 is made up of 14 amino acids. With 3 bases removed from V and 7 bases from J, the gap between germline ends came to 13 bases. CDR3 protein: CASSMRGTPQPQHF. The CDR3 nucleotides are TGTGCCAGTAGTATGCGGGGGACGCCCCAGCCCCAGCATTTT.

Many counts were recorded for this clonotype. V and J are TRBV2 and TRBJ2-5; D is perhaps TRBD1 or TRBD2 (5 bases each). The CDR3 loop spans 14 amino acids. Germline lookup yields CDR1 SNHLY and CDR2 FYNNEI. V lost 1 base and J 2 bases, leaving 8 bases between the germline ends. CDR3 DNA sequence: TGTGCCAGCAGTGAAGGGGGACCACAAGAGACCCAGTACTTC. Protein: CASSEGGPQETQYF.

This clonotype is categorized as medium-sized. V gene TRBV12-3 or TRBV12-4 combines with J gene TRBJ1-2, with D maybe TRBD1 (6 bases). CDR3 length: 13 residues. Trimming cost V 5 bases and J 4 bases, with 11 bases left between them. The CDR3 nucleotides read TGTGCCAGCAGTCAACAACAGGGCTATGGCTACACCTTC. Its protein product is CASSQQQGYGYTF.

By share, this clonotype counts as medium-sized (0.01 to 0.1%). CDR3 nucleotides: TGTGCCAGCTCACCTTCGACAGGGGGAAATGAAAAACTGTTTTTT. Translated, it gives CASSPSTGGNEKLFF. The chain uses TRBV18 and TRBJ1-4; 9 bases line up with TRBD1. Unmatched junction bases numbered 4, after V lost 3 bases and J lost 5 bases. Germline V gene sequence: CDR1 KGHSH, CDR2 LQKENI. This CDR3 is 15 amino acids long.

Ten or more counts support this clonotype. The V call is TRBV3-2, the J call TRBJ2-7; TRBD1 reflects the table's D call only, with no check against the DNA. TRBV3-2 is a documented pseudogene. The CDR3 runs to 16 residues. The CDR3 bases are TGTGCCAGCAGCCAAGATCGCAGGGAACGCACCTACGAGCAGTACTTC. Its protein product is CASSQDRRERTYEQYF.

This clonotype has ten or more counts. The chain employs TRBV4-1 and TRBJ2-7, with TRBD2 matching 9 bases. Germline values: CDR1 MGHRA, CDR2 YSYEKL. The V gene end was trimmed by 0 bases and the J gene end by 6 bases; junction bases not matched to a gene: 6. CDR3 size: 15 residues. The CDR3: CASSQESQAGGEQYF. In nucleotides, the CDR3 is TGCGCCAGCAGCCAAGAATCGCAAGCGGGAGGCGAGCAGTACTTC.

This clonotype is classed as medium-sized. V is TRBV29-1 and J is TRBJ2-2, with 8 bases identical to TRBD2. The J segment lost 6 bases and the V segment lost 1 base, leaving 4 bases of the junction unmatched. The CDR3 is 14 amino acids. CDR1 SQVTM and CDR2 ANQGSEA come from the germline V gene. CDR3 DNA: TGCAGCGTTGAAGGCAATAGCGGGGCCGGGGAGCTGTTTTTT. Encoded protein: CSVEGNSGAGELFF.

In its sample, this clonotype ranks as medium-sized. The chain links TRBV6-2 or TRBV6-3 to TRBJ2-1; 8 nucleotides match TRBD2. The CDR3 is made up of 17 amino acids. Per the germline V gene, CDR1 is MNHEY and CDR2 is SVGEGT. J lost 2 bases, V lost 6 bases, and 12 bases had no gene match. The CDR3 reads CASSLPWRGDPYNEQFF. The CDR3 DNA is TGTGCCAGCAGCCTACCGTGGCGGGGGGACCCCTACAATGAGCAGTTCTTC.

This clonotype was detected only a few times. The rearrangement links TRBV20-1 to TRBJ2-6; a possible D gene is TRBD1 (7 bases). This CDR3 spans 18 amino acids. Germline V gene lookup returns CDR1 DFQATT and CDR2 SNEGSKA (reference sequence). Trimming took off 3 bases at V and 0 bases at J, with 18 bases between the two ends. Here the CDR3 DNA reads TGCAGTGCTAGTGGGGGCAGGGGGGCATACTCTGGGGCCAACGTCCTGACTTTC. The encoded protein is CSASGGRGAYSGANVLTF.

This clonotype counts as medium-sized (0.01 to 0.1%). The rearrangement uses TRBV30 and TRBJ1-1; TRBD1 is a possible D gene (6 bases). In germline, CDR1 is GTSNPN, CDR2 SVGIG (reference sequence). There are 13 residues in the CDR3. V was clipped by 5 bases and J by 4 bases, with 14 bases between them. The chain's CDR3 is CAWESGHTTEAFF. CDR3 sequence (DNA): TGTGCCTGGGAATCGGGACACACCACTGAAGCTTTCTTT.

Many counts were recorded for this clonotype. The CDR3 is CAWSKGQTGWGDTQYF. The DNA for the CDR3 is TGTGCCTGGTCGAAGGGACAGACCGGGTGGGGAGATACGCAGTATTTT. The rearrangement uses TRBV30 and TRBJ2-3, with TRBD1 matching 7 bases. V lost 5 bases, J lost 5 bases, and 16 bases stayed unmatched. This CDR3 contains 16 residues. Germline V gives CDR1 GTSNPN, CDR2 SVGIG (reference sequence).

In its sample, this clonotype is medium-sized (0.01 to 0.1%). V and J are TRBV18 and TRBJ1-1; no firm D call. CDR1 KGHSH and CDR2 LQKENI come from the germline V gene. This CDR3 has 14 amino acids. The V and J ends lost 0 bases and 5 bases respectively, with 10 bases between them. CDR3 amino acids: CASSPPAGGTEAFF. The DNA for the CDR3 is TGTGCCAGCTCACCACCGGCGGGAGGGACTGAAGCTTTCTTT.

This clonotype is categorized as large (0.1 to 1%). V is TRBV29-1 and J is TRBJ2-4; D is perhaps TRBD1 (6 bases). The CDR3 has 12 residues. Looked up from germline, CDR1 is SQVTM and CDR2 is ANQGSEA. Trimming cost V 6 bases and J 8 bases, with 14 bases left between them. The CDR3: CSVEQGVDIQYF. Written as DNA, the CDR3 is TGCAGCGTAGAACAGGGTGTGGACATTCAGTACTTC.

V gene TRBV6-5 combines with J gene TRBJ2-1, with a weak D call TRBD2 (7 bases). The CDR3 contains 16 residues. The germline V gene has CDR1 MNHEY and CDR2 SVGAGI. The ends were cut back, 6 bases at V and 8 bases at J, with 23 bases in the middle. The CDR3 DNA reads TGTGCCAGCAGCACCTACGGGGGGCCTTCGGGGGATGAGCAGTTCTTC. Protein product: CASSTYGGPSGDEQFF.

This chain links TRBV5-1 with TRBJ2-5; D might be TRBD2 (5 bases). Trimming pared 0 bases from V and 5 bases from J, leaving 8 bases between. The germline gives CDR1 SGHRS, CDR2 YFSETQ. This CDR3 is built from 13 residues. This chain's CDR3 is CASSLAGGETQYF. The CDR3 DNA reads as TGCGCCAGCAGCTTGGCCGGCGGGGAGACCCAGTACTTC. The full variable domain, in which reference TRBV5-1 and TRBJ2-5 provide the parts outside the CDR3, is KAGVTQTPRYLIKTRGQQVTLSCSPISGHRSVSWYQQTPGQGLQFLFEYFSETQRNKGNFPGRFSGRQFSNSRSEMNVSTLELGDSALYLCASSLAGGETQYFGPGTRLLVL.

This clonotype was seen just once. The V call is TRBV29-1, the J call TRBJ1-5; D remains unclear. Germline lookup yields CDR1 SQVTM and CDR2 ANQGSEA. This CDR3 is built from 13 residues. With 7 bases removed from V and 9 bases from J, the gap between germline ends came to 19 bases. For the CDR3, the DNA is TGCAGCGCTGCTCAGGAGGCCGCGGGGCCCCAGCATTTT. It codes for CSAAQEAAGPQHF.

This sequence joins TRBV7-2 and TRBJ1-4, with D perhaps TRBD1 (6 bases). Germline values: CDR1 SGHTA, CDR2 FQGNSA. This CDR3 is 16 amino acids long. V shed 5 bases and J shed 7 bases, with 20 bases lying between them. CDR3 amino acids: CASSPDSLFGSEKLFF. In DNA form, the CDR3 reads TGTGCCAGCAGCCCGGACAGTTTGTTTGGGAGTGAAAAACTGTTTTTT.

Within the sample, this clonotype is medium-sized. J is TRBJ1-2 and V is TRBV29-1; tentative D call: TRBD1 (6 bases). The CDR3 runs to 14 residues. V was trimmed by 0 bases and J by 1 base, leaving 9 bases between them. Germline CDR1 reads SQVTM; CDR2 reads ANQGSEA. CDR3 nucleotide sequence: TGCAGCGTTGAAGACAGCAGGGGTAACTATGGCTACACCTTC. This codes for CSVEDSRGNYGYTF.

This clonotype is medium-sized in the sample. This chain links TRBV11-2 with TRBJ1-1; D remains unclear. Trimming cost V 2 bases and J 0 bases, with 10 bases left between them. The CDR3 contains 15 residues. CDR1 is SGHAT and CDR2 is FQNNGV in the germline V gene. The CDR3 DNA follows: TGTGCCAGCAGCTTAAGAGTTGCGCTGAACACTGAAGCTTTCTTT. Protein: CASSLRVALNTEAFF.

This clonotype was recorded at least ten times. The chain has TRBV12-3 or TRBV12-4 and TRBJ1-2; weak D call: TRBD1 (5 bases). Trimming shortened V by 4 bases and J by 3 bases, and 12 bases separated the two germline ends. CDR3 length equals 14 residues. CDR3 in DNA: TGTGCCAGCAGTTCAGTCAGGGAGTACTATGGCTACACCTTC. This codes for CASSSVREYYGYTF.

This clonotype is labeled medium-sized. This chain uses TRBV27 with TRBJ2-3; D is perhaps TRBD1 or TRBD2 (6 bases each). Germline values: CDR1 MNHEY, CDR2 SMNVEV (reference sequence). V lost 4 bases and J 0 bases, leaving 11 bases between the germline ends. The CDR3 has 15 amino acids. CDR3 sequence reads: CASSSGGFSTDTQYF. CDR3 nucleotide sequence: TGTGCCAGCAGTTCCGGGGGCTTTAGCACAGATACGCAGTATTTT.

This clonotype appeared many times. The chain couples TRBV29-1 to TRBJ2-7, with TRBD1 matching over 10 bases. V shed 2 bases and J 4 bases; nucleotides not matched to a gene: 2. This CDR3 has 13 residues. The V gene's germline CDR1 is SQVTM and CDR2 ANQGSEA. The CDR3 reads CSVETDRGYEQYF. The CDR3 region has the DNA TGCAGCGTTGAAACGGACAGGGGGTACGAGCAGTACTTC.

Within the sample, this clonotype is medium-sized. The rearrangement joins TRBV7-9 to TRBJ2-5; D gene ambiguous. Per the germline V gene, CDR1 is SEHNR and CDR2 is FQNEAQ (reference sequence). Trimming removed 5 bases from V and 2 bases from J, with 9 bases in between. The CDR3 runs to 13 residues. CDR3 protein: CASSVGYQETQYF. The CDR3 DNA follows: TGTGCCAGCAGCGTAGGATATCAAGAGACCCAGTACTTC.

This clonotype was recorded at least ten times. The rearrangement links TRBV30 to TRBJ1-1; D ambiguous. This CDR3 comprises 14 residues. With 1 base removed from V and 5 bases from J, the gap between germline ends came to 14 bases. Germline V gene sequence: CDR1 GTSNPN, CDR2 SVGIG (reference sequence). CDR3 nucleotide sequence: TGTGCCTGGAGTGCCGGACCCCCTAGGACTGAAGCTTTCTTT. It is translated as CAWSAGPPRTEAFF.

The rearrangement joins TRBV19 to TRBJ2-1; D gene unclear. Germline CDR1 is LNHDA and CDR2 is SQIVND (reference sequence). The CDR3 is 15 amino acids. Trimming removed 3 bases from V and 0 bases from J, with 9 bases in between. CDR3 sequence reads: CASSILGRSYNEQFF. CDR3 sequence (DNA): TGTGCCAGTAGTATCCTAGGCCGCTCCTACAATGAGCAGTTCTTC.